This T cell receptor beta chain was identified during a study of early T cells in non-severe SARS-CoV-2 infection (dated by TCRdb to the early 2020s). With regard to the full study: Bulk RNA from unsorted whole blood was used for TCR sequencing, so alpha and beta chains could not be paired.

Points the paper makes about the study in general: VDJdb matching was skewed toward anti-spike CD8 responses and likely underestimated virus-specific expansions by missing private and CD4 specificities.

Per the germline V gene, SQVTM is the CDR1 and ANQGSEA is the CDR2. Including the terminal cysteine and phenylalanine, the CDR3 comprises 10 residues. Here the CDR3 DNA is all that survives: 30 bases in frame from base 1. V is shortened by 7 bases, J by 7 bases, and the region joining them spans 10 bases. This was a case-control study nested in a cohort of healthcare workers in London, UK, who had nasopharyngeal swab PCR tests and blood samples taken every week. Between 23 and 31 March 2020, the week of the UK lockdown, healthcare workers were enrolled and then followed up weekly for as long as 16 weeks. The library was made by 5' RACE. For sequencing, a NextSeq 500 was employed. Unique molecular identifiers were attached to individual cDNA molecules in the TCR library protocol so that sequencing error and PCR bias could be corrected. Sequencing covered both TCR alpha and beta chains, and within each sample the abundances of alpha and beta sequences were tightly co-correlated. As for the original processing: Decombinator V4 was used to annotate the V gene, J gene and CDR3 of the TCR sequences. TCRs were defined as expanded if a significant change between any two time points was detected under a Poisson model with p below 0.0001. Abundances of TCRs were expressed as counts per million after normalisation to the total number of TCRs sequenced in each sample. TRAV1-2 paired with TRAJ12, TRAJ20 or TRAJ33 defined MAIT TCRs, while TRAV10 paired with TRAJ18 defined iNKT TCRs. VDJdb, accessed 1 November 2021, was searched for CMV, EBV and SARS-CoV-2 annotated TCRs, with TCRs annotated for multiple antigens excluded. TCRdb reanalyzed the raw reads on its own, using fastp at Q25 for trimming and MiXCR for clone calling, and kept in-frame beta chains. Each entry merges the rows of one CDR3 protein and shows their most common DNA and genes. What appears here as the V and J calls and clone size reflects TCRdb's work, not the paper's. The sample has some 31,000 distinct CDR3 sequences on record, approximately 5% of them singletons. The ten most abundant clones make up roughly 5% of the sample.

This clonotype has ten or more counts. The specificity of this receptor is unknown. No per-base quality is available; no much larger clone lies one base away. This clonotype was sampled from an adult who was a healthcare worker with PCR-confirmed SARS-CoV-2 infection or an uninfected control (not recorded which). The sample taken for sequencing was whole blood. The V and J genes are TRBV29-1 and TRBJ1-1; TRBD1 is possibly the D segment (6 matching bases). The CDR3 here reads CSGHRVEAFF. In nucleotides, the sequence is TGCAGCGGGCACAGGGTTGAAGCTTTCTTT. The CDR3, completed at both ends by the reference TRBV29-1 and TRBJ1-1 genes, gives the full variable domain SAVISQKPSRDICQRGTSLTIQCQVDSQVTMMFWYRQQPGQSLTLIATANQGSEATYESGFVIDKFPISRPNLTFSTLTVSNMSPEDSSIYLCSGHRVEAFFGQGTRLTVV.